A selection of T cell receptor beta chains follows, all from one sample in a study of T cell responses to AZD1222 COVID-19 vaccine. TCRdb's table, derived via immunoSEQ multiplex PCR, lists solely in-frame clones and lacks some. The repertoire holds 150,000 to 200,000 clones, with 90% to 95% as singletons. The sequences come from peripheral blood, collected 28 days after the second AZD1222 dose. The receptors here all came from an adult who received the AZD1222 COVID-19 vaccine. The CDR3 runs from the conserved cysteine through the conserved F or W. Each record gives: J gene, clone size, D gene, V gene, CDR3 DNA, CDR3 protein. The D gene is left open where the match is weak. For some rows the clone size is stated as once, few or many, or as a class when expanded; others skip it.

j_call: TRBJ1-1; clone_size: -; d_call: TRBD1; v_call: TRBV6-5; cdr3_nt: TGTGCCAGCAAGGACAGGTACTACACTGAAGCTTTCTTT; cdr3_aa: CASKDRYYTEAFF
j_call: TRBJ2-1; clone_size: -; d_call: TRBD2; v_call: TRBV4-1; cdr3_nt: TGCGCCAGCAGCCAAGGACTAGCGGTTAACAATGAGCAGTTCTTC; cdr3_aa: CASSQGLAVNNEQFF
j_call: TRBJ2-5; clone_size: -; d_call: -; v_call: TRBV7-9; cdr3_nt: TGTGCCAGCAGCTTACGTGAAGGGGGTGGAGAGACCCAGTACTTC; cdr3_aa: CASSLREGGGETQYF
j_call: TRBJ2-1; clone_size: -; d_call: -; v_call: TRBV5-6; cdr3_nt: TGTGCCAGCAGCTTGACCTCCTACAATGAGCAGTTCTTC; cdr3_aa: CASSLTSYNEQFF
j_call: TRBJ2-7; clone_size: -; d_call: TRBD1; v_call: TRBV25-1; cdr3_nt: TGTGCCAGCAGTGGCCCGGGACAGGGGGCCTACGAGCAGTACTTC; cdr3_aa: CASSGPGQGAYEQYF
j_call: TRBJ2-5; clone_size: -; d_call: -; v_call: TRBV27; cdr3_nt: TGTGCCAGCAGTCTGAACAGGGTTCGAGGGAGGGAGAGAGAGACCCAGTACTTC; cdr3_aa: CASSLNRVRGRERETQYF
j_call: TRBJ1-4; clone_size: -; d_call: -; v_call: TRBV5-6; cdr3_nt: TGTGCCAGCAGCTCTCACGGGGGGGCTAATGAAAAACTGTTTTTT; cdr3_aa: CASSSHGGANEKLFF
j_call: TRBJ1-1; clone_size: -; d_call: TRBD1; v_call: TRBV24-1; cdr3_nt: TGTGCCACCAGTGGGACAGGTGGGAACACTGAAGCTTTCTTT; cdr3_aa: CATSGTGGNTEAFF
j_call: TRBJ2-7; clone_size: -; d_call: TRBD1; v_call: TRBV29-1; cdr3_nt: TGCAGCGTCGGGACAGGTAACTACGAGCAGTACTTC; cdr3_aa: CSVGTGNYEQYF
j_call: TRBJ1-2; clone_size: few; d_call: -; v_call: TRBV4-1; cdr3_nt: TGCGCCAGCAGCCAAGATCGCACAGTATCCTTC; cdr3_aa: CASSQDRTVSF
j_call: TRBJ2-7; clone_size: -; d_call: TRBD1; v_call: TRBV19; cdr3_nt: TGTGCCAGTAGTTTGCACAGGGGGTTGGCCTACGAGCAGTACTTC; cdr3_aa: CASSLHRGLAYEQYF
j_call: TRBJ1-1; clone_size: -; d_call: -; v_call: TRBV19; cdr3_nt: TGTGCCAGTAGGGGGATCGGAATCGAAGCTTTCTTT; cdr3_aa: CASRGIGIEAFF
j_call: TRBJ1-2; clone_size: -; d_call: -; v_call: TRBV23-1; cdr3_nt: TGCGCCAGCAGTCAACAGGGCTATGGCTACACCTTC; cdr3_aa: CASSQQGYGYTF
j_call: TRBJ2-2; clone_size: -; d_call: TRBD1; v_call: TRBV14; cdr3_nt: TGTGCCAGCAGCCAAGATACAGGGGCATACACCGGGGAGCTGTTTTTT; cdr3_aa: CASSQDTGAYTGELFF
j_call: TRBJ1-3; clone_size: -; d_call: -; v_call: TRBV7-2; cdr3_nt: TGTGCCAGCAGCTTGGGGATCTCTGGAAACACCATATATTTT; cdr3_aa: CASSLGISGNTIYF
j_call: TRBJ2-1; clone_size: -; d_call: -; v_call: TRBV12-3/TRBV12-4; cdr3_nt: TGTGCCAGCAGACCCTCACGGGACTCCGGGGAGTTCTTC; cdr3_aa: CASRPSRDSGEFF
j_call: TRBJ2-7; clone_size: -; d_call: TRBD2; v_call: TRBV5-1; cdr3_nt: TGCGCCAGCAGCACAGCCGGGACTAGTGCCTACGAGCAGTACTTC; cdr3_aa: CASSTAGTSAYEQYF
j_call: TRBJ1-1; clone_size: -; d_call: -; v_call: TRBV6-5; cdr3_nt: TGTGCCAGCAGTTGGCGGGGCGGGGAAGCTTTCTTT; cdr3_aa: CASSWRGGEAFF
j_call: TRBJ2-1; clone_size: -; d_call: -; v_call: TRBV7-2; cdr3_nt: TGTGCCAGCAGCTTAGCTCCCAACAATGAGCAGTTCTTC; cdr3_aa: CASSLAPNNEQFF
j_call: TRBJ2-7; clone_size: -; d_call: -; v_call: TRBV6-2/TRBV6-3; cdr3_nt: TGTGCCAGCAGCCACTTGGAGGGGCCGCCCTACGAGCAGTACTTC; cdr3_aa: CASSHLEGPPYEQYF
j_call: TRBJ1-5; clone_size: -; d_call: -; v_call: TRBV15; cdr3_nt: TGTGCCACCAGGGGGGTGGGGGATCAGCCCCAGCATTTT; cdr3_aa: CATRGVGDQPQHF
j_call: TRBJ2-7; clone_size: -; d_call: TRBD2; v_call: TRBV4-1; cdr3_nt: TGCGCCAGCAGCCAGCTAGCGGACTCCTACGAGCAGTACTTC; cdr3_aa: CASSQLADSYEQYF
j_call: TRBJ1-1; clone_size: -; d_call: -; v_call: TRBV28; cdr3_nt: TGTGCCAGCAGTTTAACTAATGGTGGGGCTTTCTTT; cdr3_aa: CASSLTNGGAFF
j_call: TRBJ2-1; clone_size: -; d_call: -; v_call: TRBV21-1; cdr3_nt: TGTGCCAGCAGCAAAGCGATTGAGACTAGCGGGAATGAGCAGTTCTTC; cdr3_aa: CASSKAIETSGNEQFF
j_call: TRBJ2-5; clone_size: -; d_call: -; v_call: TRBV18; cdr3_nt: TGTGCCAGCTCACCACGGGCCCTCTTGGAGACCCAGTACTTC; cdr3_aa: CASSPRALLETQYF
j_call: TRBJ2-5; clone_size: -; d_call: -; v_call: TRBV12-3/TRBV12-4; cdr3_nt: TGTGCCAGCAGTTTGAGTGAAGAGACCCAGTACTTC; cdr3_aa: CASSLSEETQYF
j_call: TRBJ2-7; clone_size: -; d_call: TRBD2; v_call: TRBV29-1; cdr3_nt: TGCAGCGTTGTAATGGGACTAGCGGGCTCCTACGAGCAGTACTTC; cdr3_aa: CSVVMGLAGSYEQYF
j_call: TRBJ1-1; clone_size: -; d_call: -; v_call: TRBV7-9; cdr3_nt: TGTGCCAGCAGCAGCCTAGTTAGGGGGAACACTGAAGCTTTCTTT; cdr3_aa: CASSSLVRGNTEAFF
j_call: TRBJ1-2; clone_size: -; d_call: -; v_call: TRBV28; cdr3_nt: TGTGCCAGCAGTTCCCCCGGAAAAGGAGGGGTAGGCTATGGCTACACCTTC; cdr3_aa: CASSSPGKGGVGYGYTF
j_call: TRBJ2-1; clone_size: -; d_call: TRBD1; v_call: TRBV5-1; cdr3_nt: TGCGCCAGCAGCGCGGGACAGGGGGCCTTCTATGAGCAGTTCTTC; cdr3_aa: CASSAGQGAFYEQFF
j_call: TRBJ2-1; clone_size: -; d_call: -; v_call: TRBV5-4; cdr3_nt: TGTGCCAGCAGCCCCCGACAGGTAGAGTCATACAATGAGCAGTTCTTC; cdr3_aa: CASSPRQVESYNEQFF
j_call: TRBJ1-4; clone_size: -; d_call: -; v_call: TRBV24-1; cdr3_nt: TGTGCCACCAGTTTAGATGGGGGCGATGAAAAACTGTTTTTT; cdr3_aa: CATSLDGGDEKLFF
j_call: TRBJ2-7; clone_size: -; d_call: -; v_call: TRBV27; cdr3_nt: TGTGCCAGCAGTTTATCCGGGGGCCGCGAGCAGTACTTC; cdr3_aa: CASSLSGGREQYF
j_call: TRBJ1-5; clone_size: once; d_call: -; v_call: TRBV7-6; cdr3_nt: TGTGCCAGCAGCTCCAAACCCAATCAGCCCCAGCATTTT; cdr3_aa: CASSSKPNQPQHF
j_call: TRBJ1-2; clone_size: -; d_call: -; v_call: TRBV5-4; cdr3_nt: TGTGCCAGCACCACCCCTCGTGAAGGCCACAACTATGGCTACACCTTC; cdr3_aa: CASTTPREGHNYGYTF
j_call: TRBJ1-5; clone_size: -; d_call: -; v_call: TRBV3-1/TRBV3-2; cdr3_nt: TGTGCCAGCAGCCAAGATGGGGCCGGGCCCAATCAGCCCCAGCATTTT; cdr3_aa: CASSQDGAGPNQPQHF
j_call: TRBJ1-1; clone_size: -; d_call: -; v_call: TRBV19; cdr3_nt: TGTGCCAGTAGTATACGGGGATTGAACACTGAAGCTTTCTTT; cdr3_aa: CASSIRGLNTEAFF
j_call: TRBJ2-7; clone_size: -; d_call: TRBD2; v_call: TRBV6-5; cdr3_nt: TGTGCCAGCAGTTACTTAGCGGGAGTCAATGGCGAGCAGTACTTC; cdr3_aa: CASSYLAGVNGEQYF
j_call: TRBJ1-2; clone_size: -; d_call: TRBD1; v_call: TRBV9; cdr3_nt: TGTGCCAGCAGGCCCGGGACAGGGAATACTAACTATGGCTACACCTTC; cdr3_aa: CASRPGTGNTNYGYTF
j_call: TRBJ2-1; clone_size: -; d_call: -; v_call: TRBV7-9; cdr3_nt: TGTGCCAGCAGCTTAGGCCCTTTAGCCTACAATGAGCAGTTCTTC; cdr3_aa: CASSLGPLAYNEQFF
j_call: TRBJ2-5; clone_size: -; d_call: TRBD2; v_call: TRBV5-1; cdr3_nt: TGCGCCAGCAGCGAGGCTAGCGGGAGGACTCAAGAGACCCAGTACTTC; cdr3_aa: CASSEASGRTQETQYF
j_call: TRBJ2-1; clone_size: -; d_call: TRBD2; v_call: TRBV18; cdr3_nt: TGTGCCAGCTCTGGAGGACTAGCGGGCCATTACAATGAGCAGTTCTTC; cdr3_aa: CASSGGLAGHYNEQFF
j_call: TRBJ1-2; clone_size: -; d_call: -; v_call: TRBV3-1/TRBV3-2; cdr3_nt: TGTGCCAGCAGCCAACTTCCGGGACATAAAGGGGGTATGGGCTACACCTTC; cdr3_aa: CASSQLPGHKGGMGYTF
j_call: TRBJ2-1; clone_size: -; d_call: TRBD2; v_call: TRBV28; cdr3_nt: TGTGCCAGCAGTTCTACGACTAGCGGGGTTATTCTCGGTCGGTTCTTC; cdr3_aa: CASSSTTSGVILGRFF
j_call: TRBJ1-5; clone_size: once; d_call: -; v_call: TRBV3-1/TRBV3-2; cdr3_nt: TGTGCCAGCAGCCAAGGAAGTCGGCCCCAGCATTTT; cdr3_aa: CASSQGSRPQHF
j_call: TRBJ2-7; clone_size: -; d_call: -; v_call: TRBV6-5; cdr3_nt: TGTGCCAGCAGTTACTCGACTTACCGGGGATATTACGAGCAGTACTTC; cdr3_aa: CASSYSTYRGYYEQYF
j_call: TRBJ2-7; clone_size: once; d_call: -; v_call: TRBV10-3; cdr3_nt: TGTGCCATCAGTGAGCCGGCAGGGTCGAGGTACGAGCAGTACTTC; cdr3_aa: CAISEPAGSRYEQYF
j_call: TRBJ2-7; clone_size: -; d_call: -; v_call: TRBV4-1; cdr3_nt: TGCGCCAGCAGCCAAGAAGGGGGCGGGAGAAGCCACGAGCAGTACTTC; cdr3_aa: CASSQEGGGRSHEQYF